This T cell receptor beta chain was documented in a study of blood T cell repertoires in COVID-19. Turning to the study itself: Acute-phase and convalescent COVID-19 samples originated in the United States, Italy and Spain. T cells, B-cell-depleted T cells, or PBMCs supplied cDNA or gDNA.

Germline V gives CDR1 SGHRS, CDR2 YFSETQ. With 7 bases removed from V and 1 base from J, the gap between germline ends came to 15 bases. The length of the CDR3 is 14 residues. Original processing methods: Amplification with reference gene primers provided the estimates of nucleated cell counts. TCRdb's table, derived via immunoSEQ multiplex PCR, lists solely in-frame clones and lacks some. That table supplies the V and J calls and clone size; D and trimming were determined from the DNA. The sample shows under 250,000 clones, nearly 95% of them seen only once. This clone was detected once. Followed longitudinally, the Seattle patients had been enrolled during active infection.

This chain joins TRBV5-1 and TRBJ2-7, with D perhaps matching TRBD2 (5 bases). This receptor was obtained from a man aged 25 to 40 with COVID-19, enrolled during active disease. The source material was peripheral blood. In DNA form, the CDR3 reads TGCGCCAGCCGCTCCCGGGATACGTCCTACGAGCAGTACTTC. Protein: CASRSRDTSYEQYF. Looking up the rest from reference TRBV5-1 and TRBJ2-7 gives the full variable domain: KAGVTQTPRYLIKTRGQQVTLSCSPISGHRSVSWYQQTPGQGLQFLFEYFSETQRNKGNFPGRFSGRQFSNSRSEMNVSTLELGDSALYLCASRSRDTSYEQYFGPGTRLTVT.